This T cell receptor (beta chain) was obtained from a study of OX40 agonist ivuxolimab in advanced cancers. The overall study: Patients achieving partial responses numbered three: one hepatocellular carcinoma case and two cutaneous melanoma cases.

CDR1 is SGHTA and CDR2 is FQGTGA in the germline V gene. The CDR3 covers 17 residues. V gave up 1 base and J gave up 3 bases, with 16 bases separating them. Notes on this clone: Its antigen is unknown.

Repertoires were generated with immunoSEQ multiplex PCR, while TCRdb's copy carries only in-frame clones and drops some. Of tens of thousands of clones in the sample, roughly 82% were seen once. Study-wide results and limits: People who partly responded at 0.1-3.0 mg/kg had some of the least clonal expansion seen. Dosing at 0.1 to 3.0 mg/kg was accompanied by clonal expansion of CD4+ and CD8+ blood T cells by week 6.

The rearrangement links TRBV7-3 to TRBJ2-1; either TRBD1 or TRBD2 may supply D (5 bases each). The receptor's source is an adult with an advanced solid tumor such as melanoma, head and neck, liver or kidney cancer. Sample: CD4+ or CD8+ T cells sorted from blood, taken in a trial of the OX40 agonist ivuxolimab. The CDR3 reads CASSLIIWGPHYNEQFF. The CDR3 nucleotides are TGTGCCAGCAGCTTAATTATATGGGGACCGCACTACAATGAGCAGTTCTTC.